This T cell receptor (beta chain) emerged from a study of shared clonotypes between healthy human individuals. General study points: Memory subsets generally showed smaller estimated richness than naive subsets did. A few donors had 5% to 6.5% of their naive CD4 clonotypes in common.

As regards this clone: Its antigen is not identified.

The CDR3 length is 13 residues. The germline CDR1 and CDR2 sequences are SGHTA and FQGNSA. Trimming shortened V by 1 base and J by 3 bases, and 6 bases separated the two germline ends. In the naive CD8 group, cells lacked CD45RO and were positively selected for CCR7, so terminally differentiated effector memory CD45RA+ cells were left out. Here immunoSEQ multiplex PCR was the method, and the copy in TCRdb shows in-frame clones only, minus some. This table has about 580,000 clones, roughly 98% appearing once. The chain is built from TRBV7-2 and TRBJ1-2; D unresolved. The clonotype comes from a man aged 25 to 40 in good health. The source material was naive CD8+ T cells sorted from blood. This CDR3 reads CASSLGSHYGYTF. The CDR3 region has the DNA TGTGCCAGCAGCTTAGGCAGCCACTATGGCTACACCTTC.